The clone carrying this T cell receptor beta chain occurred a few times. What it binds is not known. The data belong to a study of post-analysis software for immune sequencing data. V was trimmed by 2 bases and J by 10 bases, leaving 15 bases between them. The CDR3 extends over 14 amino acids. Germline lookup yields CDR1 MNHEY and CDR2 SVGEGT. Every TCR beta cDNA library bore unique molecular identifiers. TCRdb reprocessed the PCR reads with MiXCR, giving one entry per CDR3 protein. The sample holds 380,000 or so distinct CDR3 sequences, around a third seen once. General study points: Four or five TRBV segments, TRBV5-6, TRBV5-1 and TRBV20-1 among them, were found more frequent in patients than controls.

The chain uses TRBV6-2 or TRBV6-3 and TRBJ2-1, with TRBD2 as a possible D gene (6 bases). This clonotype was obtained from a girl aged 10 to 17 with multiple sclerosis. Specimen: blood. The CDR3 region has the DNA TGTGCCAGCAGTTACCCCCTATGGGCGGGAGAGCAGTTCTTC. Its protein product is CASSYPLWAGEQFF.